This T cell receptor beta chain appears in the sequencing data of a study of cytomegalovirus exposure and HLA in healthy donors. In the PCR, 60 Vbeta and 13 Jbeta primers were used. Data came from immunoSEQ multiplex PCR; TCRdb stores just in-frame clones and leaves some out. The listing contains roughly 140,000 clones. The CDR3 runs 15 residues. V lost 1 base and J 2 bases, leaving 12 bases between the germline ends. Germline V gene data show CDR1 as SGHTA and CDR2 as FQGNSA. The TCR was taken from a man aged 35-49 years in good health and CMV-seronegative. The sequenced sample consisted of PBMCs. The chain employs TRBV7-2 and TRBJ2-7; the D gene is possibly TRBD1 (5 bases). CDR3 sequence reads: CASSLEGTGTYEQYF. In nucleotides, the CDR3 is TGTGCCAGCAGCTTAGAGGGAACAGGCACCTACGAGCAGTACTTC.